This T cell receptor (beta chain) is drawn from a study of blood T cell repertoires in COVID-19. Study at large: Sample material is recorded as cDNA or gDNA derived from T cells, B-cell-depleted T cells, or PBMCs.

Deletions cut 0 bases from V and 2 bases from J, with 8 bases between. Germline V gene lookup returns CDR1 SGHTA and CDR2 FQGNSA. The CDR3 totals 15 residues. Original processing methods: Estimation of nucleated cell counts was performed using reference gene primer amplification. The method was immunoSEQ multiplex PCR; TCRdb's version includes in-frame clones alone and lacks a portion of them. V and J calls and clone size are copied from that table; D and trimming were computed from the DNA. The repertoire holds some 70,000 clones, with around 87% as singletons. Patients in Seattle were enrolled during active infection, then followed longitudinally.

The chain uses TRBV7-2 and TRBJ2-1, with a tentative D call TRBD2 (6 bases). The clonotype originates from a man aged 35 to 55 with COVID-19, enrolled during active disease. Sequenced sample: peripheral blood. The CDR3 bases are TGTGCCAGCAGCTTAGCGGGGGGAACCTACAATGAGCAGTTCTTC. Protein product: CASSLAGGTYNEQFF.